Listed below are T cell receptor beta chains from one sample, sequenced in a study of cytomegalovirus exposure and HLA in healthy donors. TCRdb's copy holds only in-frame clones and misses some; the assay was immunoSEQ multiplex PCR. Found here are almost 200,000 clones, around 79% of them singletons; the top ten hold around 0.42%. The sequencing sample was made of PBMCs. Source of these receptors: a male donor in good health and CMV-seropositive. Both conserved end residues are part of each CDR3. Fields, in order: J gene, D gene, clone size, V gene, CDR3 DNA, CDR3 protein. A D gene is named only where the DNA matches it firmly. Size tells how often a clone was seen (once, few, many) or the class of an expanded clone, and some rows leave it out.

>TRBJ2-7|-|-|TRBV7-2
TGTGCCAGCAGCGCAGCCGGACAGATCCTTTCCTACGAGCAGTACTTC
CASSAAGQILSYEQYF
>TRBJ2-7|-|few|TRBV4-3
TGCGCCAGCAGCCAAGCTGATCCGGCGGGCGCCGGGGCCTACGAGCAGTACTTC
CASSQADPAGAGAYEQYF
>TRBJ2-1|TRBD2|-|TRBV27
TGTGCCAGCAGTTTACCGGGACTAGCGGGAGGGATCAATGAGCAGTTCTTC
CASSLPGLAGGINEQFF
>TRBJ2-7|TRBD2|-|TRBV30
TGTGCCAGGCGCGGTGTGGGAGGGCCGGGTGAGCAGTACTTC
CARRGVGGPGEQYF
>TRBJ1-2|TRBD1|-|TRBV6-5
TGTGCCAGCAGCCCGACAGGGGAGGTGCGTGGCTACACCTTC
CASSPTGEVRGYTF
>TRBJ2-1|-|few|TRBV7-9
TGTGCCAGCAGCTTAGAAGGTCTAGATGAGCAGTTCTTC
CASSLEGLDEQFF
>TRBJ2-5|TRBD1|-|TRBV5-4
TGTGCCAGCAGCCCCGGACAGGGGTTGAGAGGAGTTGAGGCCCAGTACTTC
CASSPGQGLRGVEAQYF
>TRBJ2-5|-|-|TRBV29-1
TGCAGCGTTCCAAAGACAGGAATAGGAGAGACCCAGTACTTC
CSVPKTGIGETQYF
>TRBJ2-3|TRBD2|-|TRBV4-1
TGCGCCAGCAGCCAAGGACTAGCGGGGGGTAATACGCAGTATTTT
CASSQGLAGGNTQYF
>TRBJ1-2|-|few|TRBV19
TGTGCCACCCGTGACACACTCCTTAACTATGGCTACACCTTC
CATRDTLLNYGYTF
>TRBJ2-6|TRBD1|-|TRBV10-3
TGTGCCATCAGTGAGCCTCCGGGACAGGGCCACTCTGGGGCCAACGTCCTGACTTTC
CAISEPPGQGHSGANVLTF
>TRBJ2-1|-|-|TRBV21-1
TGTGCCAGCAGCAGAGTTCGGAATGAGCAGTTCTTC
CASSRVRNEQFF
>TRBJ2-7|TRBD2|once|TRBV7-6
TGTGCCAGCAGCTTAGACGCTTTGGGGGGGAGCTACGAGCAGTACTTC
CASSLDALGGSYEQYF
>TRBJ2-3|TRBD2|-|TRBV19
TGTGCCAGTCTTAGCGGGAGGTTAACAGATACGCAGTATTTT
CASLSGRLTDTQYF